The sequence of this TCR beta chain was determined in a study of blood T cell repertoires in COVID-19. Clones were read by immunoSEQ multiplex PCR, and TCRdb kept only the in-frame ones, dropping some. The sample includes 300,000 to 450,000 clones, about 88% of them seen just once. This CDR3 has 16 residues. From germline, CDR1 is SGHDT and CDR2 YYEEEE. V dropped 0 bases and J dropped 6 bases, with 15 bases sitting between them. Sequencing was carried out using PBMCs or T cells enriched from blood (not recorded which). This receptor was identified in a woman aged 25 to 39 who had recovered from COVID-19. The genes are TRBV5-6 and TRBJ1-4, with D unclear. The CDR3 is CASSLAGVGVHEKLFF. CDR3 DNA sequence: TGTGCCAGCAGCTTGGCCGGGGTTGGCGTGCATGAAAAACTGTTTTTT.